This is a list of T cell receptor beta chains from one sample in a study of CD4 T cells in relation to SARS-CoV-2 and coronaviruses. The table came from immunoSEQ multiplex PCR; TCRdb's copy has only in-frame clones and leaves some out. Here the sample spans about 15,000 clones, approximately 78% being singletons. No antigen is known for these receptors. Input material: CD4+ T cells from PBMCs, cultured in vitro. The receptor source for this set is a human donor in good health. CDR3s include the opening cysteine and the closing phenylalanine or tryptophan. A D gene is named only where the DNA matches it firmly. Some rows mark clone size as missing; the rest say once, few, many or name a class of expanded clone.

d_call j_call v_call clone_size cdr3_aa cdr3_nt
TRBD2 TRBJ2-7 TRBV7-9 few CASREGTSRDYEQYF TGTGCCAGCAGAGAAGGGACTAGCAGAGACTACGAGCAGTACTTC
- TRBJ2-1 TRBV24-1 - CATSSNSLNEQFF TGTGCCACCAGTTCGAACAGCCTTAATGAGCAGTTCTTC
- TRBJ1-6 TRBV6-5 few CASSYDRNSPLHF TGTGCCAGCAGTTACGACAGGAATTCACCCCTCCACTTT
- TRBJ2-3 TRBV19 - CASRPSRTTDTQYF TGTGCCAGTAGACCATCCCGCACAACAGATACGCAGTATTTT
- TRBJ2-5 TRBV7-2 - CASSLGDKGETQYF TGTGCCAGCAGCTTAGGGGACAAGGGAGAGACCCAGTACTTC
- TRBJ1-6 TRBV6-5 once CASSYSSQASNSPLHF TGTGCCAGCAGTTACTCGTCTCAGGCCAGCAATTCACCCCTCCACTTT
- TRBJ2-3 TRBV28 - CASSLPEGPRGTDTQYF TGTGCCAGCAGTTTGCCCGAAGGGCCCCGAGGCACAGATACGCAGTATTTT
TRBD2 TRBJ2-1 TRBV7-3 - CASSAPPGSGGNNEQFF TGTGCCAGCAGCGCCCCGCCGGGGAGCGGGGGTAACAATGAGCAGTTCTTC
- TRBJ2-7 TRBV21-1 - CASSKKGSLTAYEQYF TGTGCCAGCAGCAAAAAAGGGAGTTTGACGGCCTACGAGCAGTACTTC
- TRBJ2-1 TRBV7-9 few CASTPPGDPYNEQFF TGTGCCAGCACCCCGCCGGGAGACCCTTACAATGAGCAGTTCTTC
- TRBJ2-3 TRBV20-1 - CSASYPVGGFADTQYF TGCAGTGCTAGTTATCCCGTCGGGGGTTTCGCAGATACGCAGTATTTT
- TRBJ2-3 TRBV2 - CASSVGDTQYF TGTGCCAGCAGTGTAGGAGATACGCAGTATTTT
- TRBJ1-6 TRBV6-5 - CASSTGTGASPLHF TGTGCCAGCAGTACGGGGACCGGGGCGTCACCCCTCCACTTT
TRBD2 TRBJ2-3 TRBV10-3 once CAISESVSSGNTDTQYF TGTGCCATCAGTGAGTCGGTGTCTAGCGGGAACACAGATACGCAGTATTTT
TRBD1 TRBJ2-3 TRBV27 - CASSLLLTGIKKTQYF TGTGCCAGCAGTTTATTGTTGACAGGGATTAAGAAGACGCAGTATTTT
- TRBJ2-1 TRBV11-1 few CASSSWGSSYNEQFF TGTGCCAGCAGCTCGTGGGGAAGCTCCTACAATGAGCAGTTCTTC
- TRBJ1-2 TRBV30 - CAWSKRTEINYGYTF TGTGCCTGGAGTAAACGGACAGAGATTAACTATGGCTACACCTTC
- TRBJ2-7 TRBV7-3 - CASSPYYGQRYEQYF TGTGCCAGCAGCCCTTACTACGGACAGCGATACGAGCAGTACTTC
- TRBJ1-5 TRBV20-1 - CSASRKSGVSNQPQHF TGCAGTGCTAGTAGGAAGTCTGGGGTAAGCAATCAGCCCCAGCATTTT
- TRBJ1-4 TRBV29-1 - CSVGLGQGNEKLFF TGCAGCGTGGGTCTGGGGCAGGGGAATGAAAAACTGTTTTTT
TRBD1 TRBJ2-1 TRBV5-1 - CASSSGDREYNEQFF TGCGCCAGCAGCTCAGGGGACAGGGAATACAATGAGCAGTTCTTC
- TRBJ1-6 TRBV6-1 few CASSEGVRDLAGVNSPLHF TGTGCCAGCAGTGAAGGCGTCCGCGATTTGGCCGGGGTTAATTCACCCCTCCACTTT
- TRBJ2-7 TRBV12-3/TRBV12-4 - CASSASSRYEQYF TGTGCCAGCAGTGCCTCGTCTCGCTACGAGCAGTACTTC
TRBD1 TRBJ1-1 TRBV18 - CASSPGTGAFF TGTGCCAGCTCACCTGGGACAGGAGCTTTCTTT
TRBD2 TRBJ2-1 TRBV10-3 - CAISESGREGLKQFF TGTGCCATCAGTGAGTCGGGGCGGGAGGGCCTGAAGCAGTTCTTC
- TRBJ1-1 TRBV15 - CATSRGDQAGAFF TGTGCCACCAGCAGAGGTGACCAGGCAGGAGCTTTCTTT
TRBD1 TRBJ1-1 TRBV5-1 few CASSFGQGNTEAFF TGCGCCAGCAGCTTCGGACAGGGGAACACTGAAGCTTTCTTT
TRBD1 TRBJ2-1 TRBV5-1 once CASSYGQGMDEQFF TGCGCCAGCAGCTATGGACAGGGGATGGATGAGCAGTTCTTC
TRBD2 TRBJ2-3 TRBV19 - CASSIDAGVQDTQYF TGTGCCAGTAGTATAGACGCGGGAGTCCAAGATACGCAGTATTTT
TRBD1 TRBJ1-2 TRBV6-6 once CASSYQAGTGNYGYTF TGTGCCAGCAGTTACCAAGCCGGGACAGGGAACTATGGCTACACCTTC
- TRBJ2-3 TRBV28 - CASSLISQGRDTQYF TGTGCCAGCAGTTTGATATCACAGGGGAGGGATACGCAGTATTTT
- TRBJ2-3 TRBV9 few CASSVVEDTQYF TGTGCCAGCAGCGTAGTTGAGGATACGCAGTATTTT
TRBD1 TRBJ1-2 TRBV6-5 - CASSPTGGAVYGYTF TGTGCCAGCAGTCCAACAGGGGGCGCGGTCTATGGCTACACCTTC
- TRBJ2-7 TRBV2 few CASSGDASYEQYF TGTGCCAGCAGTGGGGATGCGTCCTACGAGCAGTACTTC
- TRBJ1-1 TRBV19 - CASSVSYRDLFKAFF TGTGCCAGTAGTGTCAGCTACCGGGACCTTTTTAAAGCTTTCTTT
- TRBJ2-3 TRBV6-5 - CASRPEDYRTDTQYF TGTGCCAGCAGACCCGAGGACTACCGCACAGATACGCAGTATTTT
- TRBJ2-1 TRBV4-1 - CASSQDGGLYNEQFF TGCGCCAGCAGCCAAGACGGGGGATTATACAATGAGCAGTTCTTC
- TRBJ1-6 TRBV30 - CAWSVLDGDNPPLHF TGTGCCTGGAGTGTACTGGACGGGGATAATCCACCCCTCCACTTT
TRBD1 TRBJ2-1 TRBV27 - CASSLSTGGFTEQFF TGTGCCAGCAGTTTATCGACAGGGGGATTCACTGAGCAGTTCTTC
- TRBJ1-6 TRBV6-2/TRBV6-3 - CASSYVQGDNSPLHF TGTGCCAGCAGTTACGTCCAGGGCGATAATTCACCCCTCCACTTT